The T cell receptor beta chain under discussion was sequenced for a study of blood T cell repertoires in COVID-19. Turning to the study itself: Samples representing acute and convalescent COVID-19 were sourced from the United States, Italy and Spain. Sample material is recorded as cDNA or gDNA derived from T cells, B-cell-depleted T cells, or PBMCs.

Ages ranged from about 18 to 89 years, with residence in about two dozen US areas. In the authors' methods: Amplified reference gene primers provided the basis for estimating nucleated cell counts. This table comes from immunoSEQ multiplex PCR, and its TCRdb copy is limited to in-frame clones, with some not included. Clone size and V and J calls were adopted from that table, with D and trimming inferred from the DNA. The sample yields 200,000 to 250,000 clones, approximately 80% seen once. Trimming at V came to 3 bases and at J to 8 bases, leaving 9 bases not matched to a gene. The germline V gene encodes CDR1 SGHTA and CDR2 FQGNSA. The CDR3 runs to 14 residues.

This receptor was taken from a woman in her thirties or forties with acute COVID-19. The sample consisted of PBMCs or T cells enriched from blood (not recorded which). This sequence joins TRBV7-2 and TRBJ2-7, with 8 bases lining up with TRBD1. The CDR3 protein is CASSFSDREFKQYF. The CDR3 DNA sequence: TGTGCCAGCAGCTTCTCGGACAGGGAATTTAAGCAGTACTTC.